Below, 26 T cell receptor beta chains from the same sample are listed, as sequenced in a study of post-analysis software for immune sequencing data. The authors incorporated unique molecular identifiers into the TCR beta cDNA libraries. One entry per CDR3 protein, called by TCRdb with MiXCR from the PCR reads. This table has 450,000 to 700,000 distinct CDR3 sequences, roughly 40% appearing once. Their recognized antigens are unknown. Study-level findings and limits: Compared with controls, patients had more of about 5 TRBV segments, including TRBV5-6, TRBV5-1 and TRBV20-1.

The sequenced sample consisted of blood. Receptors originate from a girl aged 10 to 17 with multiple sclerosis.

The chain couples TRBV12-3 or TRBV12-4 to TRBJ1-1, with TRBD1 identical over 7 bases. The CDR3 length is 14 residues. The V segment lost 5 bases and the J segment 6 bases; nucleotides outside the gene matches: 9. The chain's CDR3 is CASSPRQGFAEAFF. The CDR3 region has the DNA TGTGCCAGCAGTCCCAGACAGGGCTTCGCTGAAGCTTTCTTT.

This clonotype was counted a few times. The chain employs TRBV12-3 or TRBV12-4 and TRBJ2-1; 7 nucleotides agree with TRBD2. This CDR3 is built from 15 residues. V lost 4 bases to trimming and J lost 4 bases; unmatched junction nucleotides: 7. CDR3 in DNA: TGTGCCAGCAGTTCGGCGGGAGATGGGTACAATGAGCAGTTCTTC. It encodes CASSSAGDGYNEQFF.

This clonotype was seen only a few times. The chain combines TRBV5-5 with TRBJ1-5; possible D gene TRBD1, 6 bases. Germline lookup yields CDR1 SGHKS and CDR2 YYEKEE (reference sequence). Deletions cut 7 bases from V and 3 bases from J, with 11 bases between. This CDR3 contains 13 residues. CDR3 bases: TGTGCCAGCTGCCGGGACATCAATCAGCCCCAGCATTTT. Its protein is CASCRDINQPQHF. The entire variable domain, with the rest obtained from reference TRBV5-5 and TRBJ1-5, is as follows: DAGVTQSPTHLIKTRGQQVTLRCSPISGHKSVSWYQQVLGQGPQFIFQYYEKEERGRGNFPDRFSARQFPNYSSELNVNALLLGDSALYLCASCRDINQPQHFGDGTRLSIL.

V usage is TRBV3-1 and J usage is TRBJ2-3; D ambiguous. Germline CDR1 LGHDT, CDR2 YNNKEL (reference sequence). Deletions cut 2 bases from V and 2 bases from J, with 8 bases between. The CDR3 contains 14 residues. CDR3 bases: TGTGCCAGCAGCCAACCTACAGACACAGATACGCAGTATTTT. Residues: CASSQPTDTDTQYF.

Points on this clonotype: The junction differs from germline at one of its ends, possibly a read error. The chain links TRBV6-1 to TRBJ2-3, with a tentative D call TRBD2 (5 bases). CDR1 is MNHNS, CDR2 SASEGT, per germline. The CDR3 length is 15 residues. CDR3 amino acids: CAGSEALEASGTQYF. DNA for the CDR3: TGTGCCGGCAGTGAAGCTTTGGAGGCATCGGGTACGCAGTATTTT.

This clonotype occurred a few times. The chain employs TRBV6-5 and TRBJ2-5, with D possibly matching TRBD1 (5 bases). The ends were cut back, 5 bases at V and 2 bases at J, with 15 bases in the middle. This CDR3 spans 15 amino acids. CDR1 is MNHEY, CDR2 SVGAGI, per germline. The CDR3 bases are TGTGCCAGCAGTCACGGAGTCAGGGCTCAAGAGACCCAGTACTTC. Amino acid sequence: CASSHGVRAQETQYF.

This sequence joins TRBV20-1 and TRBJ2-7, with no clear D. V was trimmed by 5 bases and J by 11 bases, leaving 7 bases between them. Germline assignment: CDR1 DFQATT and CDR2 SNEGSKA (reference sequence). The CDR3 contains 8 residues. CDR3 protein: CSAWLKYF. CDR3 nucleotide sequence: TGCAGTGCTTGGTTGAAGTACTTC.

V gene TRBV3-1 combines with J gene TRBJ2-1; tentative D call: TRBD2 (8 bases). Germline CDR1 is LGHDT and CDR2 is YNNKEL (reference sequence). This CDR3 region has 16 residues. The CDR3, as DNA: TGTGTCGGCAGCCCAGGGGGACTAGTCTCCTACAATGAGCAGTTCTTC. Amino acids: CVGSPGGLVSYNEQFF.

The chain employs TRBV5-6 and TRBJ1-5; D call uncertain. From germline, CDR1 is SGHDT and CDR2 YYEEEE. Trimming cost V 3 bases and J 2 bases, with 9 bases left between them. The CDR3 sequence is 14 residues long. DNA of the CDR3: TGTGCCAGCAGCTCAACGTGGGGCAATCAGCCCCAGCATTTT. Protein product: CASSSTWGNQPQHF. Based on the CDR3 plus reference TRBV5-6 and TRBJ1-5, the full variable domain is DAGVTQSPTHLIKTRGQQVTLRCSPKSGHDTVSWYQQALGQGPQFIFQYYEEEERQRGNFPDRFSGHQFPNYSSELNVNALLLGDSALYLCASSSTWGNQPQHFGDGTRLSIL.

This sequence joins TRBV29-1 and TRBJ2-7; 16 positions match TRBD2. Germline CDR1 SQVTM, CDR2 ANQGSEA. The CDR3 sequence is 16 residues long. Trimming took 6 bases from V and 4 from J; bases not matched to a gene: 9. The CDR3 DNA reads TGCAGCGTGGGACTAGCGGGAGGGCCCGTAAGGTACGAGCAGTACTTC. Translating gives CSVGLAGGPVRYEQYF.

The V and J genes are TRBV7-9 and TRBJ2-3; TRBD2 might be the D (5 bases). The germline V gene encodes CDR1 SEHNR and CDR2 FQNEAQ (reference sequence). The germline V and J ends were trimmed by 1 base and 6 bases, with 11 bases remaining between them. This CDR3 region has 14 residues. The CDR3 DNA sequence: TGTGCCAGCAGCTTAGAAGGCGGCGGGGATACGCAGTATTTT. Amino acids: CASSLEGGGDTQYF.

The V and J genes are TRBV5-5 and TRBJ2-7; D perhaps matches TRBD2 (5 bases). Germline V gives CDR1 SGHKS, CDR2 YYEKEE (reference sequence). The V end was cut by 0 bases, the J end by 2 bases, with 12 bases between. The CDR3 has 15 residues. CDR3 sequence: CASSLEIMRAYEQYF. As DNA, the CDR3 is TGTGCCAGCAGCTTGGAAATTATGAGGGCCTACGAGCAGTACTTC.

This clonotype was picked up a small number of times. The J gene is TRBJ1-2, the V gene TRBV7-9; no definite D call. This CDR3 is 14 amino acids long. From germline, CDR1 is SEHNR and CDR2 FQNEAQ (reference sequence). V lost 6 bases, J lost 0 bases, and 11 bases lay in between. In nucleotides, the CDR3 is TGTGCCAGCAGGCCTTGCGGATCTAACTATGGCTACACCTTC. Protein sequence: CASRPCGSNYGYTF.

This clonotype was recorded many times. J is TRBJ2-1 and V is TRBV24-1; D is unresolved. The CDR3 consists of 16 residues. Germline V gene lookup returns CDR1 KGHDR and CDR2 SFDVKD. Trimming shortened V by 0 bases and J by 0 bases, and 8 bases separated the two germline ends. In nucleotides, the CDR3 is TGTGCCACCAGTGATTTGGGCGTGAGCTCCTACAATGAGCAGTTCTTC. It specifies CATSDLGVSSYNEQFF.

The chain carries TRBV11-2 and TRBJ2-1; TRBD2 matches 8 bases. V was clipped by 3 bases and J by 5 bases; unmatched bases: 6. Germline CDR1 SGHAT, CDR2 FQNNGV. The CDR3 totals 15 residues. CDR3 residues: CASSFGRVGNNEQFF. The CDR3 DNA sequence: TGTGCCAGCAGCTTCGGGAGGGTAGGAAACAATGAGCAGTTCTTC. The full variable domain, rest sourced from reference TRBV11-2 and TRBJ2-1, is EAGVAQSPRYKIIEKRQSVAFWCNPISGHATLYWYQQILGQGPKLLIQFQNNGVVDDSQLPKDRFSAERLKGVDSTLKIQPAKLEDSAVYLCASSFGRVGNNEQFFGPGTRLTVL.

This clonotype was counted between two and nine times. The chain carries TRBV5-1 and TRBJ2-7, with 8 bases aligning to TRBD2. The CDR3 has 16 amino acids. J was trimmed by 2 bases and V by 0 bases; bases with no gene match: 7. CDR1 and CDR2 from the germline V gene are SGHRS and YFSETQ. In nucleotides, the CDR3 is TGCGCCAGCAGCTTGGCCGGGACTAGTGGAACCTACGAGCAGTACTTC. It encodes CASSLAGTSGTYEQYF.

V usage is TRBV28 and J usage is TRBJ2-1; 8 bases map to TRBD2. CDR3 size: 15 residues. The V and J ends lost 6 bases and 7 bases, in that order; junction bases with no gene match: 11. Germline V gene lookup returns CDR1 MDHEN and CDR2 SYDVKM. The CDR3 sequence is CASRQAGAAGNEQFF. The CDR3 nucleotides are TGTGCCAGCAGACAAGCGGGGGCAGCGGGGAATGAGCAGTTCTTC. Drawing the rest from reference TRBV28 and TRBJ2-1, the complete variable domain is DVKVTQSSRYLVKRTGEKVFLECVQDMDHENMFWYRQDPGLGLRLIYFSYDVKMKEKGDIPEGYSVSREKKERFSLILESASTNQTSMYLCASRQAGAAGNEQFFGPGTRLTVL.

This clonotype has a handful of counts. This sequence joins TRBV4-2 and TRBJ2-7, with TRBD2 matching 7 bases. Germline CDR1 and CDR2: LGHNA and YNFKEQ. With V trimmed by 0 bases and J by 4 bases, 6 bases remained unmatched. The CDR3 length is 15 residues. Here the CDR3 DNA reads TGTGCCAGCAGCCAAGACCAACGGGGGGTATACGAGCAGTACTTC. This sequence encodes CASSQDQRGVYEQYF.

V usage is TRBV6-2 or TRBV6-3 and J usage is TRBJ1-1; the D gene is possibly TRBD1 (6 bases). This CDR3 contains 11 residues. CDR1 and CDR2 (germline): MNHEY, SVGEGT. The CDR3 DNA reads TGTGCTGCGACAGGACCCCTTGAAGCTTTCTTT. Residues: CAATGPLEAFF.

A few counts support this clonotype. The V and J genes are TRBV7-2 and TRBJ2-7, with D perhaps matching TRBD1 (6 bases). Germline CDR1 is SGHTA and CDR2 is FQGNSA. V was pared by 2 bases and J by 0 bases, with 14 bases between. This CDR3 contains 16 residues. CDR3 protein: CASSLLGGVSSYEQYF. The DNA of the CDR3 is TGTGCCAGCAGCTTATTAGGGGGAGTCTCCTCCTACGAGCAGTACTTC.

The V call is TRBV20-1, the J call TRBJ2-7; D is undetermined. Trimming stripped 2 bases from V and 3 bases from J, with 11 bases between. Germline values: CDR1 DFQATT, CDR2 SNEGSKA (reference sequence). The CDR3 spans 13 residues. The CDR3 reads CSARNNMGYEQYF. For the CDR3, the DNA is TGCAGTGCTAGAAACAATATGGGCTACGAGCAGTACTTC.

The V call is TRBV2, the J call TRBJ2-1, with a weak D call TRBD2 (6 bases). V gave up 8 bases and J gave up 2 bases, with 10 bases separating them. CDR1 SNHLY and CDR2 FYNNEI come from the germline V gene. This CDR3 contains 13 residues. The CDR3 bases are TGTGCCAGCGGGGGGTCGCCCTACAATGAGCAGTTCTTC. This gives the protein CASGGSPYNEQFF. The full variable domain, with the rest looked up from reference TRBV2 and TRBJ2-1, is EPEVTQTPSHQVTQMGQEVILRCVPISNHLYFYWYRQILGQKVEFLVSFYNNEISEKSEIFDDQFSVERPDGSNFTLKIRSTKLEDSAMYFCASGGSPYNEQFFGPGTRLTVL.

This clonotype occurred a few times. The V gene is TRBV12-3 or TRBV12-4, the J gene TRBJ2-7; 11 positions match TRBD2. The CDR3 has 16 amino acids. The V gene end was trimmed by 1 base and the J gene end by 3 bases; junction bases not matched to a gene: 5. Written as DNA, the CDR3 is TGTGCCAGCAGTTTAGGGAGGACTAGCGGGTTCTACGAGCAGTACTTC. Its translation is CASSLGRTSGFYEQYF.

This clonotype was counted at least ten times. The V and J genes are TRBV12-3 or TRBV12-4 and TRBJ2-7; the match to TRBD1 covers 7 bases. The ends lost 5 bases at V and 3 bases at J; junction bases unmatched: 13. CDR3 length equals 16 residues. CDR3 bases: TGTGCCAGCAGTATATTTACAGGGGCACGTAACTACGAGCAGTACTTC. Protein sequence: CASSIFTGARNYEQYF.

The rearrangement uses TRBV11-2 and TRBJ2-5; the D gene is possibly TRBD2 (5 bases). The CDR3 length is 13 residues. Germline V gives CDR1 SGHAT, CDR2 FQNNGV. V lost 1 base and J 11 bases, leaving 14 bases between the germline ends. CDR3 nucleotide sequence: TGTGCCAGCAGCTTAGCGGTCGACTACGTGCAGTACTTC. Its protein product is CASSLAVDYVQYF.

This clonotype has just a few counts. The chain is built from TRBV29-1 and TRBJ2-3, with 12 nucleotides matching TRBD2. The junction had 13 bases not matched to a gene; V was cut back by 6 bases and J by 6 bases. This CDR3 region has 16 residues. Germline lookup yields CDR1 SQVTM and CDR2 ANQGSEA. For the CDR3, the DNA is TGCAGCGTCTTGACCTTGACAGGACTAGCGGGGGATACGCAGTATTTT. This gives the protein CSVLTLTGLAGDTQYF.